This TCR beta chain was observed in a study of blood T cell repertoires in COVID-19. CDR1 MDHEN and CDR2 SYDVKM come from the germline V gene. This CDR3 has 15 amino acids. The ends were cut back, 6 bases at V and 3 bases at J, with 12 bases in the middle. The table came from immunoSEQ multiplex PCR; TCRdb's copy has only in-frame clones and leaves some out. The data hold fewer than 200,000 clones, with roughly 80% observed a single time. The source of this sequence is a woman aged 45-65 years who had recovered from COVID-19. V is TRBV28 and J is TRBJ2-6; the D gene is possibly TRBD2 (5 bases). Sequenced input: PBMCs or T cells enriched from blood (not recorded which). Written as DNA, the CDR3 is TGTGCCAGCAGCCGAGGGATAGTTGGGGCCAACGTCCTGACTTTC. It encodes CASSRGIVGANVLTF.